These 20 T cell receptor beta chains originate from one sample sequenced in a study of T cell repertoires in cytomegalovirus infection. Antigens for these TCRs are unknown. TCRdb reprocessed the reads via MiXCR and lists one record per CDR3 protein. Of about 830,000 distinct CDR3 sequences in the sample, approximately 30% were seen once. The material was cultured CD8+ T cells from PBMCs, obtained from culture after CMV antigen stimulation. Source of these receptors: a human donor in good health (CMV status not recorded). Some clones in this sample may be carry-over from other donors' samples.

The table lists this clonotype with a few counts. The rearrangement links TRBV6-2 or TRBV6-3 to TRBJ2-7; no clear D. The germline V gene encodes CDR1 MNHEY and CDR2 SVGEGT. The V gene lost 0 bases and the J gene lost 0 bases, with 15 bases spanning the gap. CDR3 length: 17 amino acids. DNA of the CDR3: TGTGCCAGCAGTTACTCGAAGGCTCCTTTTCCCTCCTACGAGCAGTACGTC. It encodes CASSYSKAPFPSYEQYV.

The chain recombines TRBV19 with TRBJ1-2; D not certain. Germline CDR1 is LNHDA and CDR2 is SQIVND (reference sequence). This CDR3 has 16 residues. The V end was cut by 0 bases, the J end by 2 bases, with 13 bases between. The CDR3 DNA reads TGTGCCAGTAGTATAGAGCGTGGGGAATGGAACTATGGCTACACCTTC. Protein: CASSIERGEWNYGYTF.

This clonotype was counted a single time. The chain carries TRBV29-1 and TRBJ2-1; 7 bases match TRBD2. The CDR3 sequence is 15 residues long. The ends lost 0 bases at V and 4 bases at J; junction bases unmatched: 6. CDR1 is SQVTM and CDR2 is ANQGSEA in the germline V gene. The CDR3 coding sequence is TGCAGCGTTGAAGATTGGAGCGGGGATTACAATGAGCAGTTCTTC. Protein sequence: CSVEDWSGDYNEQFF.

Many counts were recorded for this clonotype. The chain employs TRBV12-5 and TRBJ1-1; D is uncertain. Trimming removed 3 bases from V and 3 bases from J, with 11 bases in between. This CDR3 comprises 14 residues. The germline gives CDR1 LGHNT, CDR2 FRNRAP. The CDR3 spells CASGFGVDDTEAFF. DNA for the CDR3: TGTGCTAGTGGTTTCGGGGTCGATGACACTGAAGCTTTCTTT.

In this sample, this clonotype turned up many times. V and J are TRBV5-4 and TRBJ1-5; possible D gene TRBD1, 6 bases. The CDR3 length is 15 residues. V lost 0 bases to trimming and J lost 7 bases, with 14 bases between them. CDR1 and CDR2 (germline): SGHNT, YYREEE (reference sequence). CDR3 coding DNA: TGTGCCAGCAGCTTGGATAGGGGGTTAGGGCAGCCCCAGCATTTT. This encodes CASSLDRGLGQPQHF.

The gene calls are TRBV10-2 and TRBJ1-3; a weak D match, TRBD1 (5 bases). V was pared by 8 bases and J by 4 bases, with 9 bases between. The CDR3 runs to 12 residues. Germline V CDR1 and CDR2: WSHSY, SAAADI. The CDR3 protein is CASGGGGNTIYF. CDR3 bases: TGCGCCAGCGGGGGGGGAGGAAACACCATATATTTT.

This clonotype was seen more than once but under ten times. This chain links TRBV7-9 with TRBJ2-2; 11 bases are a match to TRBD1. The CDR3 loop spans 16 amino acids. With 5 bases clipped from V and 3 bases from J, the junction kept 5 bases outside the gene matches. Germline assignment: CDR1 SEHNR and CDR2 FQNEAQ (reference sequence). The CDR3 nucleotides are TGTGCCAGCAGCCCGGGACAGGGGGACCACACCGGGGAGCTGTTTTTT. Its protein product is CASSPGQGDHTGELFF.

This clonotype has a handful of counts. This chain joins TRBV27 and TRBJ1-5; D is ambiguous. V dropped 3 bases and J dropped 4 bases, with 7 bases sitting between them. Germline V gene data show CDR1 as MNHEY and CDR2 as SMNVEV (reference sequence). This CDR3 region has 13 residues. The CDR3 reads CASSLRLNQPQHF. The DNA for the CDR3 is TGTGCCAGCAGTTTGAGGCTTAATCAGCCCCAGCATTTT.

This clonotype showed up just a few times. The CDR3 loop is CATSSPGVMDTQYF. In nucleotides, the CDR3 is TGTGCCACCAGCAGCCCCGGGGTAATGGATACGCAGTATTTT. The chain uses TRBV15 and TRBJ2-3, with a weak D call TRBD2 (5 bases). The CDR3 loop spans 14 amino acids. V lost 3 bases to trimming and J lost 6 bases, with 13 bases between them. The germline gives CDR1 LNHNV, CDR2 YYDKDF (reference sequence).

The chain recombines TRBV12-3 or TRBV12-4 with TRBJ2-1; the D gene is possibly TRBD2 (7 bases). With 3 bases removed from V and 8 bases from J, the gap between germline ends came to 17 bases. CDR3 length: 15 residues. In nucleotides, the CDR3 is TGTGCCAGCAGTTTTTGGGAGGGGGAAAGACATGAGCAGTTCTTC. Translating it yields CASSFWEGERHEQFF.

This clonotype has a handful of counts. The chain couples TRBV12-3 or TRBV12-4 to TRBJ2-3, with TRBD2 matching over 7 bases. V was pared by 6 bases and J by 0 bases, with 12 bases of the junction left unmatched. This CDR3 has 17 amino acids. This CDR3 is CASRSEEAGLSTDTQYF. For the CDR3, the DNA is TGTGCCAGCAGATCAGAAGAAGCGGGGCTTAGCACAGATACGCAGTATTTT.

The chain recombines TRBV28 with TRBJ1-5; 7 nucleotides align to TRBD1. Germline CDR1 is MDHEN and CDR2 is SYDVKM. This CDR3 contains 15 residues. The J segment lost 3 bases and the V segment lost 10 bases, leaving 12 bases of the junction unmatched. This CDR3 reads CAIKGDRVINQPQHF. The CDR3 region has the DNA TGTGCCATCAAGGGTGACAGGGTAATCAATCAGCCCCAGCATTTT.

The chain uses TRBV5-4 and TRBJ2-6; 7 positions match TRBD2. The CDR3 is 17 residues long. Germline CDR1 is SGHNT and CDR2 is YYREEE (reference sequence). With V trimmed by 0 bases and J by 1 base, 4 bases remained unmatched. CDR3: CASSLARGYSGANVLTF. In DNA form, the CDR3 reads TGTGCCAGCAGCTTGGCGCGGGGGTATTCTGGGGCCAACGTCCTGACTTTC.

This clonotype was picked up many times. J is TRBJ2-2 and V is TRBV7-6; 9 nucleotides agree with TRBD1. J lost 3 bases, V lost 4 bases, and 6 bases had no gene match. Germline CDR1 SGHVS, CDR2 FNYEAQ. CDR3 length equals 16 residues. The CDR3 region has the DNA TGTGCCAGCAGCTCTTCACAGGGGGCCCACACCGGGGAGCTGTTTTTT. It yields the protein CASSSSQGAHTGELFF.

This clonotype was observed a handful of times. The chain has TRBV7-8 and TRBJ1-2; the D is unclear. CDR3 length: 14 residues. The germline V and J ends were trimmed by 2 bases and 7 bases, with 14 bases remaining between them. CDR1 and CDR2 from the germline V gene are SGHVS and FQNEAQ. The CDR3 spells CASSLFRGPIGYTF. The CDR3 bases are TGTGCCAGCAGCTTATTTCGGGGTCCGATTGGCTACACCTTC. The whole variable domain, filled in from reference TRBV7-8 and TRBJ1-2, reads GAGVSQSPRYKVAKRGQDVALRCDPISGHVSLFWYQQALGQGPEFLTYFQNEAQLDKSGLPSDRFFAERPEGSVSTLKIQRTQQEDSAVYLCASSLFRGPIGYTFGSGTRLTVV.

The V call is TRBV4-1, the J call TRBJ2-3; 7 nucleotides match TRBD1. This CDR3 is 14 amino acids long. After removal of 5 bases from V and 4 bases from J, the junction contained 6 bases not matched to a gene. Per the germline V gene, CDR1 is MGHRA and CDR2 is YSYEKL. The CDR3 nucleotides read TGCGCCAGCAGCGATAGACAGGGACCAGATACGCAGTATTTT. Translating gives CASSDRQGPDTQYF.

This clonotype was observed a handful of times. The V gene is TRBV12-3 or TRBV12-4, the J gene TRBJ1-2, with a weak D call TRBD1 (6 bases). V was cut by 10 bases and J by 4 bases, with 13 bases left in between. The CDR3 contains 12 residues. CDR3 amino acids: CAIWGGAYGYTF. The CDR3 DNA follows: TGTGCCATCTGGGGGGGGGCCTATGGCTACACCTTC.

This clonotype came up a few times. The gene calls are TRBV12-3 or TRBV12-4 and TRBJ2-1, with 9 bases matching TRBD2. V dropped 4 bases and J dropped 15; count of bases not matched to a gene: 7. The CDR3 is 12 residues long. The CDR3 DNA is TGTGCCAGCAGTTCCACCGGGACTAGCCCGTTCTTC. Translated: CASSSTGTSPFF.

In its sample, this clonotype was seen a few times. V gene TRBV2 combines with J gene TRBJ1-5, with 9 nucleotides matching TRBD1. The CDR3 runs 16 residues. V dropped 6 bases and J dropped 0; count of bases not matched to a gene: 6. From germline, CDR1 is SNHLY and CDR2 FYNNEI. This CDR3 is CASSPRDRVSNQPQHF. The CDR3 DNA follows: TGTGCCAGCAGCCCCCGGGACAGGGTTAGCAATCAGCCCCAGCATTTT.

This clonotype was seen a few times. The rearrangement joins TRBV7-2 to TRBJ1-1; TRBD1 matches at 7 bases. Germline trimming cut 4 bases from V and 1 base from J; bases unmatched to any gene: 6. This CDR3 is 15 amino acids long. Germline CDR1 reads SGHTA; CDR2 reads FQGNSA. CDR3: CASSYRGQGNTEAFF. As DNA, the CDR3 is TGTGCCAGCAGCTATAGGGGGCAGGGGAACACTGAAGCTTTCTTT.